One and the same sample provided the 23 T cell receptor beta chains below, sequenced in a study of blood T cell repertoires in COVID-19. The table came from immunoSEQ multiplex PCR; TCRdb's copy has only in-frame clones and leaves some out. The sample carries about 290,000 clones, around four fifths recorded once. The material sequenced was peripheral blood. These receptor sequences come from a woman aged 45-65 years with active or convalescent COVID-19.

The chain combines TRBV5-4 with TRBJ2-1, with 13 bases aligning to TRBD2. CDR3 length equals 16 residues. Trimming at V came to 3 bases and at J to 2 bases, leaving 2 bases not matched to a gene. Germline CDR1 reads SGHNT; CDR2 reads YYREEE (reference sequence). Here the CDR3 reads CASSSGLAGAYNEQFF. DNA of the CDR3: TGTGCCAGCAGCTCCGGACTAGCGGGAGCCTACAATGAGCAGTTCTTC. Full variable domain (outside the CDR3, taken from reference TRBV5-4 and TRBJ2-1): ETGVTQSPTHLIKTRGQQVTLRCSSQSGHNTVSWYQQALGQGPQFIFQYYREEENGRGNFPPRFSGLQFPNYSSELNVNALELDDSALYLCASSSGLAGAYNEQFFGPGTRLTVL.

This clone was counted between two and nine times. The chain uses TRBV6-5 and TRBJ2-7, with TRBD1 matching over 8 bases. Germline V CDR1 and CDR2: MNHEY, SVGAGI. This CDR3 is 15 amino acids long. Losses at the gene ends were 6 bases for V and 2 bases for J; bases not matched to a gene: 9. The DNA of the CDR3 is TGTGCCAGCAGCGGACAGGGCCTAGGGGCCTACGAGCAGTACTTC. This gives the protein CASSGQGLGAYEQYF.

In this sample, this clone turned up a few times. This chain links TRBV10-3 with TRBJ1-2, with D possibly matching TRBD1 (5 bases). The CDR3 is 17 amino acids. Per germline, CDR1 ENHRY and CDR2 SYGVKD. Between the trimmed V and J ends, which lost 2 bases and 7 bases, there was a span of 23 bases. The CDR3 protein is CAISEPIIRDLVVGYTF. CDR3 nucleotide sequence: TGTGCCATCAGTGAGCCTATTATCAGGGATCTGGTAGTTGGCTACACCTTC.

This rearrangement joins TRBV5-1 to TRBJ2-2; D gene unclear. The CDR3 totals 16 residues. V was pared by 4 bases and J by 2 bases, with 15 bases between. The germline V gene encodes CDR1 SGHRS and CDR2 YFSETQ. In DNA, the CDR3 is TGCGCCAGCAGCGCCAATATAGCCCTCAACACCGGGGAGCTGTTTTTT. Translation gives CASSANIALNTGELFF.

This sequence joins TRBV3-1 (or the pseudogene TRBV3-2) and TRBJ2-3, with TRBD2 matching over 12 bases. This CDR3 region has 16 residues. Germline trimming cut 4 bases from V and 2 bases from J; bases unmatched to any gene: 4. Germline loops: CDR1 LGHDT, CDR2 YNNKEL (reference sequence). The CDR3 here is CASSPRLAGDTDTQYF. For the CDR3, the DNA is TGTGCCAGCAGCCCAAGACTAGCGGGGGACACAGATACGCAGTATTTT.

The rearrangement joins TRBV5-5 to TRBJ1-2, with a possible D match to TRBD1 (5 bases). CDR3 length equals 11 residues. With 4 bases removed from V and 8 bases from J, the gap between germline ends came to 9 bases. Germline loops: CDR1 SGHKS, CDR2 YYEKEE (reference sequence). The DNA for the CDR3 is TGTGCCAGCAGCATGGACAAGGGCTACACCTTC. It encodes CASSMDKGYTF. The full variable domain, with the rest looked up from reference TRBV5-5 and TRBJ1-2, is DAGVTQSPTHLIKTRGQQVTLRCSPISGHKSVSWYQQVLGQGPQFIFQYYEKEERGRGNFPDRFSARQFPNYSSELNVNALLLGDSALYLCASSMDKGYTFGSGTRLTVV.

The gene calls are TRBV3-1 (or the pseudogene TRBV3-2) and TRBJ2-2; D remains ambiguous. V lost 0 bases and J 6 bases, leaving 5 bases between the germline ends. Per germline, CDR1 LGHDT and CDR2 YNNKEL (reference sequence). This CDR3 comprises 13 residues. DNA of the CDR3: TGTGCCAGCAGCCAAGAACGAGCCGGGGAGCTGTTTTTT. It specifies CASSQERAGELFF.

This clone was seen only a few times. The rearrangement uses TRBV28 and TRBJ1-6; unclear D gene. CDR3 length equals 14 residues. The germline gives CDR1 MDHEN, CDR2 SYDVKM. Trimming cost V 2 bases and J 10 bases, with 12 bases left between them. CDR3 region: CASSLLAYGSPLHF. DNA of the CDR3: TGTGCCAGCAGTTTACTGGCATACGGGTCACCCCTCCACTTT.

This clone occurred once. Other DNA variants within this sample encode the same CDR3. The CDR3 reads CASSFREKLFF. The DNA for the CDR3 is TGTGCCAGCAGTTTCAGGGAAAAACTGTTTTTT. V and J are TRBV12-3 or TRBV12-4 and TRBJ1-4; D is unclear. The CDR3 length is 11 residues. Between the trimmed V and J ends, which lost 3 bases and 8 bases, there was a span of 4 bases.

The rearrangement links TRBV3-1 (or the pseudogene TRBV3-2) to TRBJ2-7, with 7 positions matching TRBD2. J gave up 1 base and V 4 bases, and 7 bases lay outside the gene matches. Looked up from germline, CDR1 is LGHDT and CDR2 is YNNKEL (reference sequence). The CDR3 spans 15 residues. The CDR3 loop reads CASSPRASGSYEQYF. CDR3 in DNA: TGTGCCAGCAGCCCCCGGGCTAGCGGATCCTACGAGCAGTACTTC.

In this sample, this clone turned up once. The rearrangement links TRBV19 to TRBJ1-2; D remains ambiguous. V was cut by 6 bases and J by 3 bases, with 8 bases left in between. The germline V gene encodes CDR1 LNHDA and CDR2 SQIVND (reference sequence). This CDR3 region has 12 residues. The CDR3 DNA sequence: TGTGCCAGTAGCGTAGGAGACTATGGCTACACCTTC. Encoded protein: CASSVGDYGYTF.

The chain has TRBV4-1 and TRBJ2-7; weak D call: TRBD2 (5 bases). Germline CDR1 and CDR2: MGHRA and YSYEKL. The CDR3 runs to 17 residues. The V end was cut by 4 bases, the J end by 0 bases, with 19 bases between. CDR3 sequence reads: CASSPSRIGISSYEQYF. The CDR3 bases are TGCGCCAGCAGCCCTAGCCGAATCGGGATCAGCTCCTACGAGCAGTACTTC.

This rearrangement joins TRBV7-2 to TRBJ1-5; D gene unclear. Germline V gene lookup returns CDR1 SGHTA and CDR2 FQGNSA. This CDR3 spans 15 amino acids. Trimming stripped 5 bases from V and 4 bases from J, with 15 bases between. The chain's CDR3 is CASSPNSLTNQPQHF. The CDR3 DNA reads as TGTGCCAGCAGCCCGAACAGCCTGACGAATCAGCCCCAGCATTTT. Full variable domain (rest looked up from reference TRBV7-2 and TRBJ1-5): GAGVSQSPSNKVTEKGKDVELRCDPISGHTALYWYRQSLGQGLEFLIYFQGNSAPDKSGLPSDRFSAERTGGSVSTLTIQRTQQEDSAVYLCASSPNSLTNQPQHFGDGTRLSIL.

V is TRBV3-1 (or the pseudogene TRBV3-2) and J is TRBJ2-7, with D perhaps TRBD1 (7 bases). The germline gives CDR1 LGHDT, CDR2 YNNKEL (reference sequence). The V end was cut by 6 bases, the J end by 5 bases, with 14 bases between. This CDR3 has 13 amino acids. In nucleotides, the CDR3 is TGTGCCAGCAGTCGACAGGGAGGTGACGAGCAGTACTTC. It codes for CASSRQGGDEQYF.

The rearrangement joins TRBV10-3 to TRBJ2-3; no clear D. The V end lost 3 bases, the J end lost 6 bases, and 7 bases lay between the germline ends. CDR3 length equals 12 residues. In germline, CDR1 is ENHRY, CDR2 SYGVKD. DNA for the CDR3: TGTGCCATCAGTGAACAAGCGGATACGCAGTATTTT. Protein sequence: CAISEQADTQYF.

V usage is TRBV6-4 and J usage is TRBJ2-1; unclear D gene. Trimming cost V 3 bases and J 2 bases, with 14 bases left between them. Per the germline V gene, CDR1 is MRHNA and CDR2 is SNTAGT. CDR3 length: 16 residues. The CDR3 region is CASSEFSARPYNEQFF. In DNA, the CDR3 is TGTGCCAGCAGTGAATTTTCCGCTAGGCCCTACAATGAGCAGTTCTTC.

V is TRBV11-3 and J is TRBJ1-1; D unresolved. The CDR3 is made up of 12 amino acids. The germline gives CDR1 SGHNT, CDR2 YENEEA. Trimming shortened V by 3 bases and J by 1 base, and 3 bases separated the two germline ends. The CDR3, as DNA: TGTGCCAGCAGCTTCCAGAACACTGAAGCTTTCTTT. This sequence encodes CASSFQNTEAFF.

The CDR3 spells CASSESGRSIDTQYF. The CDR3 DNA reads as TGTGCCAGCAGTGAATCTGGCAGGTCTATCGATACGCAGTATTTT. The V gene is TRBV25-1, the J gene TRBJ2-3; D is uncertain. The CDR3 consists of 15 residues. Trimming stripped 1 base from V and 6 bases from J, with 14 bases between. The germline gives CDR1 MGHDK, CDR2 SYGVNS.

V and J are TRBV15 and TRBJ1-1, with 7 positions matching TRBD1. Losses at the gene ends were 2 bases for V and 1 base for J; bases not matched to a gene: 7. This CDR3 has 16 residues. Germline assignment: CDR1 LNHNV and CDR2 YYDKDF (reference sequence). The CDR3 DNA follows: TGTGCCACCAGCAGAACAGGGGCCCCCACGAACACTGAAGCTTTCTTT. The encoded protein is CATSRTGAPTNTEAFF. The full variable domain, rest sourced from reference TRBV15 and TRBJ1-1, is DAMVIQNPRYQVTQFGKPVTLSCSQTLNHNVMYWYQQKSSQAPKLLFHYYDKDFNNEADTPDNFQSRRPNTSFCFLDIRSPGLGDTAMYLCATSRTGAPTNTEAFFGQGTRLTVV.

The chain couples TRBV7-6 to TRBJ2-2, with D perhaps matching TRBD2 (5 bases). Germline loops: CDR1 SGHVS, CDR2 FNYEAQ. V lost 5 bases and J 3 bases, leaving 10 bases between the germline ends. This CDR3 contains 14 residues. CDR3 in DNA: TGTGCCAGCAGCCAGGTCGGGGACACCGGGGAGCTGTTTTTT. The encoded protein is CASSQVGDTGELFF.

CDR3 loop: CASSDGTTRTYEQYF. In nucleotides, the CDR3 is TGTGCCAGCAGTGACGGGACTACCAGAACCTACGAGCAGTACTTC. J is TRBJ2-7 and V is TRBV7-8, with 7 bases that match TRBD2. The CDR3 is 15 amino acids. Germline lookup yields CDR1 SGHVS and CDR2 FQNEAQ. After removal of 6 bases from V and 2 bases from J, the junction contained 10 bases not matched to a gene.

V is TRBV2 and J is TRBJ1-5; D is ambiguous. The CDR3 contains 14 residues. Looked up from germline, CDR1 is SNHLY and CDR2 is FYNNEI. V dropped 4 bases and J dropped 2 bases, with 9 bases sitting between them. Written as DNA, the CDR3 is TGTGCCAGCAGTGCTATCGGGGGCAATCAGCCCCAGCATTTT. Its translation is CASSAIGGNQPQHF.

The chain employs TRBV11-2 and TRBJ2-2, with D possibly TRBD2 on 5 matching bases. CDR1 SGHAT and CDR2 FQNNGV come from the germline V gene. This CDR3 has 15 residues. Deletions cut 5 bases from V and 4 bases from J, with 14 bases between. The CDR3 DNA is TGTGCCAGCAGCAGCGGTTGGCGGGCCACCGGGGAGCTGTTTTTT. Translated: CASSSGWRATGELFF.